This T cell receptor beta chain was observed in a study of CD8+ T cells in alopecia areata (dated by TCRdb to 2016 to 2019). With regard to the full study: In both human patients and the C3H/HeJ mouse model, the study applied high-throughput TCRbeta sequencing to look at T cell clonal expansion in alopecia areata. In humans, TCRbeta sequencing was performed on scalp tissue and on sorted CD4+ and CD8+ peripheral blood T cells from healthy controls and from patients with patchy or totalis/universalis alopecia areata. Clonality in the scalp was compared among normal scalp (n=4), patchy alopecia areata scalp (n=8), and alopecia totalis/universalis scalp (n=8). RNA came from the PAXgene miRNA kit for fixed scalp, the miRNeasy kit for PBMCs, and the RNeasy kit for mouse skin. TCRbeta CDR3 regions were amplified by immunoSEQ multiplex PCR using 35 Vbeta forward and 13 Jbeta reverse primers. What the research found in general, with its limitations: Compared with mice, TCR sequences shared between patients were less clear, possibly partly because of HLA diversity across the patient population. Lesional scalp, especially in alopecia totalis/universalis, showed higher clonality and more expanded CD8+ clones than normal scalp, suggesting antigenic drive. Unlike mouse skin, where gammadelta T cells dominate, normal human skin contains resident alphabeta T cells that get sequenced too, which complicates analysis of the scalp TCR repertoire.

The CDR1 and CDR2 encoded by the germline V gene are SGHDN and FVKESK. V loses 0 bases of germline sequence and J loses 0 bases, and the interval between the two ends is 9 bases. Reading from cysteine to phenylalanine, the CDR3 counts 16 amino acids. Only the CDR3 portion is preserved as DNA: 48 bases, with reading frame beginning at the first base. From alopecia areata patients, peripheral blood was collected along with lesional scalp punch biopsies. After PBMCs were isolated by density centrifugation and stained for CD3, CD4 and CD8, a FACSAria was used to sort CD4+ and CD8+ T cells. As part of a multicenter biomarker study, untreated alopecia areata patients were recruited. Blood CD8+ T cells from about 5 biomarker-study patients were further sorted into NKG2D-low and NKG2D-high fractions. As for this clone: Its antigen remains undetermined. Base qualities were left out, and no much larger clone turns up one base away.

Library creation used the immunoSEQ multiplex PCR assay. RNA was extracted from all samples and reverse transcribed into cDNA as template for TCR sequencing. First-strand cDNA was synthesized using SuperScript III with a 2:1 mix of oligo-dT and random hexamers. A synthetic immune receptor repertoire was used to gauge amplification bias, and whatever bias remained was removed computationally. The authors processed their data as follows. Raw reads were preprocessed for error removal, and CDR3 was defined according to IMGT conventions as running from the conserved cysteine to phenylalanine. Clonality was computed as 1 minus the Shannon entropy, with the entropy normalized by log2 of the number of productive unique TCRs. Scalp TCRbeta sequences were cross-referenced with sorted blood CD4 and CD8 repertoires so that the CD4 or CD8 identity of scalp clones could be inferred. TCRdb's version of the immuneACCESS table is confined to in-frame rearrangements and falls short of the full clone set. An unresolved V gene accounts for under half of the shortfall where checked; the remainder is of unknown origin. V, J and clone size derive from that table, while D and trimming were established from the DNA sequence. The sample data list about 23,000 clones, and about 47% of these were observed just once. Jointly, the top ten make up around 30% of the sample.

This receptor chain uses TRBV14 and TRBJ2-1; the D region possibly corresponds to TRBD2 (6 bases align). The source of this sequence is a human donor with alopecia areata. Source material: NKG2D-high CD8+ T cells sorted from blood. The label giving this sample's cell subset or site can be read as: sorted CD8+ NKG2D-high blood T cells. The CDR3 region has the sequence CASSQDGTPSYNEQFF. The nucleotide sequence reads TGTGCCAGCAGCCAAGACGGGACTCCCTCCTACAATGAGCAGTTCTTC.